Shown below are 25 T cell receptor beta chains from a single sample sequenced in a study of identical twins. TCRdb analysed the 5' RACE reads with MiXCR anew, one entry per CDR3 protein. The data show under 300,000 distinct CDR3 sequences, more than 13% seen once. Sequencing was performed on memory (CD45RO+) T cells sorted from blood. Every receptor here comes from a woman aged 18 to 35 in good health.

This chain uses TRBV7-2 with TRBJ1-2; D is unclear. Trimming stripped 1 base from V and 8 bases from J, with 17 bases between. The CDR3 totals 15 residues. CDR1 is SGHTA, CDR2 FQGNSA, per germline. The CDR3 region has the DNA TGTGCCAGCAGCTTAGGATCGGCGGGGTGGTGGGGCTACACCTTC. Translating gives CASSLGSAGWWGYTF.

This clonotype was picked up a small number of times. The CDR3 region is CASSVGQVSLNYGYTF. The CDR3 coding sequence is TGCGCCAGCAGCGTTGGACAGGTTTCACTTAACTATGGCTACACCTTC. The chain recombines TRBV5-1 with TRBJ1-2, with 7 bases matching TRBD1. Trimming at V came to 4 bases and at J to 1 base, leaving 10 bases not matched to a gene. The CDR3 loop spans 16 amino acids. Germline assignment: CDR1 SGHRS and CDR2 YFSETQ. The full variable domain, rest sourced from reference TRBV5-1 and TRBJ1-2, is KAGVTQTPRYLIKTRGQQVTLSCSPISGHRSVSWYQQTPGQGLQFLFEYFSETQRNKGNFPGRFSGRQFSNSRSEMNVSTLELGDSALYLCASSVGQVSLNYGYTFGSGTRLTVV.

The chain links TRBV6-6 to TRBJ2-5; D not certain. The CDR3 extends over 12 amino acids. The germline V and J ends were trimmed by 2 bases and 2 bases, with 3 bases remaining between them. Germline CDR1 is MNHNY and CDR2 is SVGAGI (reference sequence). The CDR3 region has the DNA TGTGCCAGCAGTTACCCTCAAGAGACCCAGTACTTC. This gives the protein CASSYPQETQYF.

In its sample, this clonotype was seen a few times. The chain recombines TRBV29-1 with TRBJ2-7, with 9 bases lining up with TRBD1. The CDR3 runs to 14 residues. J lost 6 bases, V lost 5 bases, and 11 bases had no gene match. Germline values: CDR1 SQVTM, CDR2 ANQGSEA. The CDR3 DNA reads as TGCAGCGTTCACCGGGACAGGGAGTTTGGCGAGCAGTACTTC. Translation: CSVHRDREFGEQYF.

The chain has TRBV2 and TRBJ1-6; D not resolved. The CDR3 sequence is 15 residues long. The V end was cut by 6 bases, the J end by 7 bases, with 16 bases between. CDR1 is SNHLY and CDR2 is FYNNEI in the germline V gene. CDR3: CASRIGGGRNSPLHF. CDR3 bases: TGTGCCAGCAGAATAGGTGGCGGAAGAAATTCACCCCTCCACTTT.

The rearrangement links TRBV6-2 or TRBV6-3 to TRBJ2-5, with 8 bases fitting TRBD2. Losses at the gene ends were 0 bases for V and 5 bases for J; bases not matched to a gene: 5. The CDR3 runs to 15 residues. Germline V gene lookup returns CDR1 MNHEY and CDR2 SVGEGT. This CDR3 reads CASSYSRGRSETQYF. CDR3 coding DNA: TGTGCCAGCAGTTACTCGCGCGGGAGGTCGGAGACCCAGTACTTC.

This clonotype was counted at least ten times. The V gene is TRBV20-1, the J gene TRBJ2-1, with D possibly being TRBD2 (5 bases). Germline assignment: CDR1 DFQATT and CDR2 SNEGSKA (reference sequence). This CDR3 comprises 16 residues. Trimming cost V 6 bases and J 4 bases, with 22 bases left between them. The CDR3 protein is CSALQRASGRYNEQFF. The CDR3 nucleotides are TGCAGTGCCCTCCAGAGGGCGTCGGGCCGATACAATGAGCAGTTCTTC.

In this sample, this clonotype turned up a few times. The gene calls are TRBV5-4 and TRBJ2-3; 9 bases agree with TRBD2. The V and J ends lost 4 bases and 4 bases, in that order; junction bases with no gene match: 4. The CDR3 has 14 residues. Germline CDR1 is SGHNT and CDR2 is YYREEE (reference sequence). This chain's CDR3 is CASSVAGVADTQYF. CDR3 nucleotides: TGTGCCAGCAGCGTAGCGGGAGTTGCAGATACGCAGTATTTT.

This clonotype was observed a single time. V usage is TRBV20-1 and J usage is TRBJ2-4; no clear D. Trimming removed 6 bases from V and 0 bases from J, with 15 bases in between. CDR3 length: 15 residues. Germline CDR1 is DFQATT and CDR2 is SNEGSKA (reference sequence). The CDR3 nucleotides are TGCAGTGCAAGGCCGACCAACCTAGCCAAAAACATTCAGTACTTC. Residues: CSARPTNLAKNIQYF.

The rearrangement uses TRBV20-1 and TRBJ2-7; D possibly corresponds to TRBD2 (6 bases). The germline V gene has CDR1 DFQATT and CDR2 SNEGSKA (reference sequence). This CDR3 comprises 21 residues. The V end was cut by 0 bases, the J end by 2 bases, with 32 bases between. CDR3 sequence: CSARDRLDGGETYLGTYEQYF. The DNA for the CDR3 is TGCAGTGCTAGAGACCGACTTGATGGCGGGGAGACGTATTTGGGAACCTACGAGCAGTACTTC.

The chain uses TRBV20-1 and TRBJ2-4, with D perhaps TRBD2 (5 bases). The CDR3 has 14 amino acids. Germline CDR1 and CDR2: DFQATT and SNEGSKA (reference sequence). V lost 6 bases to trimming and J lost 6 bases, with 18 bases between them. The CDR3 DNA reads TGCAGTGCGTCAGGCCCGGGATCTAGAAACATTCAGTACTTC. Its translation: CSASGPGSRNIQYF.

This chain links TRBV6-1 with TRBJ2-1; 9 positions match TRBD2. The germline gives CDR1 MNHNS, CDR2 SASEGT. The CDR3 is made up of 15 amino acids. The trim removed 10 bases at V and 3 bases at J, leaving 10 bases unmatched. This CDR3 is CATRVLAGLYNEQFF. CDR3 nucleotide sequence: TGTGCCACAAGAGTTCTAGCGGGACTCTACAATGAGCAGTTCTTC.

CDR3 region: CASSYLLGYSSEQFF. The CDR3, as DNA: TGTGCCAGCAGTTACTTGCTGGGTTATAGTAGTGAGCAGTTCTTC. V usage is TRBV6-2 or TRBV6-3 and J usage is TRBJ2-1; no definite D call. Trimming shortened V by 1 base and J by 9 bases, and 16 bases separated the two germline ends. CDR1 is MNHEY and CDR2 is SVGEGT in the germline V gene. This CDR3 comprises 15 residues.

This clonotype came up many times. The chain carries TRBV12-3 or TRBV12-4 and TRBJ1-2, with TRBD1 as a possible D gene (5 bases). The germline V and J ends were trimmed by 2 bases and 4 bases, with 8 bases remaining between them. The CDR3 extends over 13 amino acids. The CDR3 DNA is TGTGCCAGCAGTTTAATTCAGGGCTATGGCTACACCTTC. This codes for CASSLIQGYGYTF.

The CDR3 spells CASRPGREVDEQFF. CDR3 in DNA: TGTGCCAGCAGACCCGGGAGGGAGGTAGATGAGCAGTTCTTC. The chain joins TRBV6-4 to TRBJ2-1; TRBD2 agrees at 8 bases. The CDR3 runs 14 residues. With 6 bases clipped from V and 8 bases from J, the junction kept 9 bases outside the gene matches. Germline assignment: CDR1 MRHNA and CDR2 SNTAGT.

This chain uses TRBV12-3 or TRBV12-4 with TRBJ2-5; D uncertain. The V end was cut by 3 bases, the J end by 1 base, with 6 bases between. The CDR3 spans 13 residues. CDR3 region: CASSFHPQETQYF. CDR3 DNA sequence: TGTGCCAGCAGTTTCCACCCCCAAGAGACCCAGTACTTC.

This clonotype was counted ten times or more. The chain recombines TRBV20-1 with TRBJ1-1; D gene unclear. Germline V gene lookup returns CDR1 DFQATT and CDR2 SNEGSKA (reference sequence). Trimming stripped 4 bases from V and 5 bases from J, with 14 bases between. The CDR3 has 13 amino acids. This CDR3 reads CSAKLRGETEAFF. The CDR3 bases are TGCAGTGCTAAACTACGCGGGGAGACTGAAGCTTTCTTT.

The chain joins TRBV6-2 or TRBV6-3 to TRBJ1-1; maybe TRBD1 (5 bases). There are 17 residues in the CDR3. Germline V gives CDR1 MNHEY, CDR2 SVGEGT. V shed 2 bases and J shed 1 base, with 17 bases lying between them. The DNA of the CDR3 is TGTGCCAGCAGTTACGAGGAAACAGGCCTTACGAACACTGAAGCTTTCTTT. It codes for CASSYEETGLTNTEAFF.

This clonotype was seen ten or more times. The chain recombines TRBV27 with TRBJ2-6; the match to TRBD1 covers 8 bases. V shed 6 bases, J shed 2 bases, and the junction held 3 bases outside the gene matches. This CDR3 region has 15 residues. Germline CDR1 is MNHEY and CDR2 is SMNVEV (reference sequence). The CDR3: CASRLQGAGANVLTF. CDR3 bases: TGTGCCAGCAGACTACAGGGGGCTGGGGCCAACGTCCTGACTTTC.

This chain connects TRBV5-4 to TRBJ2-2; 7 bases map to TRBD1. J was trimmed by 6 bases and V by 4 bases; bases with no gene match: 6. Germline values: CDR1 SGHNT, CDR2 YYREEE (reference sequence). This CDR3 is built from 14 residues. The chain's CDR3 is CASSPRTGAGELFF. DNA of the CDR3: TGTGCCAGCAGCCCCCGAACAGGGGCCGGGGAGCTGTTTTTT.

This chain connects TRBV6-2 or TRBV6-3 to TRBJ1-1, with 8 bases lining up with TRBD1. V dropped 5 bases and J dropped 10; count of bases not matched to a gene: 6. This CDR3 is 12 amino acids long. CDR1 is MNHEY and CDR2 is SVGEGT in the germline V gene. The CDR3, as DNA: TGTGCCAGCAGTCTTTACACAGGGGGAGCTTTCTTT. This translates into CASSLYTGGAFF.

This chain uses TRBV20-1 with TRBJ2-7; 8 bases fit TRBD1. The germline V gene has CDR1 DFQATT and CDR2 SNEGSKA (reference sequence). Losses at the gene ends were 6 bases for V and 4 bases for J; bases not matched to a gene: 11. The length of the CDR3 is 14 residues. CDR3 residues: CSAQVDRGGYEQYF. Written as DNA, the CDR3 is TGCAGTGCGCAGGTTGACAGGGGTGGGTACGAGCAGTACTTC.

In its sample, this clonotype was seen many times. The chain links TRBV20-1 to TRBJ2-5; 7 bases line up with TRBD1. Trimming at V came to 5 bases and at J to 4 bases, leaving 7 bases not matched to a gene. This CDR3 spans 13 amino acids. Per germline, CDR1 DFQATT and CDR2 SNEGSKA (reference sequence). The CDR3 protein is CSAPSTGVETQYF. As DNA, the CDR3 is TGCAGTGCTCCATCAACAGGGGTAGAGACCCAGTACTTC.

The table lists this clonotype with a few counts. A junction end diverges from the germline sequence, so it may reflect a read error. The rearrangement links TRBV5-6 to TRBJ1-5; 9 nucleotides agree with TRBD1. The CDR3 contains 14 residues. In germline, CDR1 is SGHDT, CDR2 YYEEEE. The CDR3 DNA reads TGTGCCAGCACCTTGGGACAGGGTGACCAGCCCCAGCATTTT. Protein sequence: CASTLGQGDQPQHF.

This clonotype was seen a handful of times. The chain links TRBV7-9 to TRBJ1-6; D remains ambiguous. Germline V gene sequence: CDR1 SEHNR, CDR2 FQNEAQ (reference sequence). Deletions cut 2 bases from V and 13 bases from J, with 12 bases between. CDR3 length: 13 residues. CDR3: CASSLPDGRPLHF. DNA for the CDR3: TGTGCCAGCAGCTTACCCGACGGGCGGCCCCTCCACTTT.